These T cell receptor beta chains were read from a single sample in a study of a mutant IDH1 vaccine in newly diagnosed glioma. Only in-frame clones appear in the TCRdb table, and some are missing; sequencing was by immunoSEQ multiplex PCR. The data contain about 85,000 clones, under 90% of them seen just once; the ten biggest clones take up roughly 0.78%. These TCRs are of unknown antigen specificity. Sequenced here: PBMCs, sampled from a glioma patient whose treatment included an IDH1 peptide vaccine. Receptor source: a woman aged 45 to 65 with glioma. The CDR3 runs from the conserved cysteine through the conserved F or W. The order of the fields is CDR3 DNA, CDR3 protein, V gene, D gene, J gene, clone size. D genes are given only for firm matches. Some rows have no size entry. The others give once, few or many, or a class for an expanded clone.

TGTGCCAGCAGTGTCGCTGCAGCCAAAAACATTCAGTACTTC | CASSVAAAKNIQYF | TRBV28 | NA | TRBJ2-4 | NA
TGTGCCAGCAGTGAAACTGTCGGCCGGAATTCACCCCTCCACTTT | CASSETVGRNSPLHF | TRBV6-1 | NA | TRBJ1-6 | once
TGTGCCAGCAGCTTCTTTTCGGATAGCTCCTACGAGCAGTACTTC | CASSFFSDSSYEQYF | TRBV7-9 | NA | TRBJ2-7 | NA
TGCGCCAGCAGCTTGGAGGCGGGAGGCACAGATACGCAGTATTTT | CASSLEAGGTDTQYF | TRBV5-1 | TRBD2 | TRBJ2-3 | once
TGTGCCAGCAGCCTTCCCGGGACAGCGTATAATTCACCCCTCCACTTT | CASSLPGTAYNSPLHF | TRBV7-9 | TRBD1 | TRBJ1-6 | NA
TGTGCCAGTAGTAGTCCGGGACCGGGCAATGAGCAGTTCTTC | CASSSPGPGNEQFF | TRBV19 | NA | TRBJ2-1 | few
TGTGCCATCAGTTTGCAGGGGGCCTACGAGCAGTACTTC | CAISLQGAYEQYF | TRBV10-3 | TRBD1 | TRBJ2-7 | NA
TGTGCCAGCTCGAACATGGGTGAGCAGTACTTC | CASSNMGEQYF | TRBV7-9 | NA | TRBJ2-7 | NA
TGTGCCAGCAGTTACTCTCCGGAGGGTATAGGCGGGGAGCTGTTTTTT | CASSYSPEGIGGELFF | TRBV6-5 | NA | TRBJ2-2 | NA
TGCGCCAGCAGCTTTAGCGGGAGGCGGTTCTTC | CASSFSGRRFF | TRBV5-1 | TRBD2 | TRBJ2-1 | NA
TGTGCCAGCTCACCACAGGGGGCTAATGAAAAACTGTTTTTT | CASSPQGANEKLFF | TRBV18 | NA | TRBJ1-4 | NA
TGTGCCAGCAGAATGGGACAGGGATCCTACGAGCAGTACTTC | CASRMGQGSYEQYF | TRBV2 | TRBD1 | TRBJ2-7 | NA
TGCGCCAGCAGCATGGGACGGACCACAGATACGCAGTATTTT | CASSMGRTTDTQYF | TRBV5-1 | NA | TRBJ2-3 | once
TGTGCCAGCAGTTTCAGGAGGGGAACTGAAGCTTTCTTT | CASSFRRGTEAFF | TRBV27 | NA | TRBJ1-1 | NA
TGTGCCAGCAGCATACGCGTCGAGCAGTACTTC | CASSIRVEQYF | TRBV7-9 | NA | TRBJ2-7 | NA
TGCGCCAGCAGTGAGTCAGGGGGTACGCAGTATTTT | CASSESGGTQYF | TRBV10-1 | NA | TRBJ2-3 | NA
TGTGCCTGGAGTGGGCTGTTGGTCAATCAGCCCCAGCATTTT | CAWSGLLVNQPQHF | TRBV30 | NA | TRBJ1-5 | few
TGTGCCAGCTCACCACAGGGGCACCCTAACTATGGCTACACCTTC | CASSPQGHPNYGYTF | TRBV18 | NA | TRBJ1-2 | NA
TGTGCCAGCAGCCGGGGGGGGCGAAACACTGAAGCTTTCTTT | CASSRGGRNTEAFF | TRBV5-8 | NA | TRBJ1-1 | NA
TGTGCCAGCAGCTTGGACAGTGAAAAACTGTTTTTT | CASSLDSEKLFF | TRBV7-9 | NA | TRBJ1-4 | NA
TGTGCCAGCAGCCCAGGAGGGCATTACCAAGAGACCCAGTACTTC | CASSPGGHYQETQYF | TRBV5-4 | NA | TRBJ2-5 | NA
TGCGCCAGCAGCCAAGGGACAGGGGACCCAATAAAGACCCAGTACTTC | CASSQGTGDPIKTQYF | TRBV4-1 | TRBD1 | TRBJ2-5 | NA
TGTGCCATCAGTGAGTCGGCTGGGTGGCAGGGCATAAACACTGAAGCTTTCTTT | CAISESAGWQGINTEAFF | TRBV10-3 | NA | TRBJ1-1 | NA
TGTGCCTGGAGTGTAAGCCGGTCGGCAGGGTGGGATTCCAATCAGCCCCAGCATTTT | CAWSVSRSAGWDSNQPQHF | TRBV30 | NA | TRBJ1-5 | few
TGTGCCAGCTCACTTTTTAGGGACAGAAAAGAGACCCAGTACTTC | CASSLFRDRKETQYF | TRBV18 | TRBD1 | TRBJ2-5 | NA
TGTGCCAGCAGCGTAGGAACAGGGGGGCGCAATGAGCAGTTCTTC | CASSVGTGGRNEQFF | TRBV9 | TRBD1 | TRBJ2-1 | NA